Below, 13 T cell receptor beta chains from the same sample are listed, as sequenced in a study of blood T cell repertoires in COVID-19. The data were produced by immunoSEQ multiplex PCR, yet TCRdb's version contains in-frame clones alone and is incomplete. This table holds some 300,000 clones, around nine tenths found once. The sample consisted of PBMCs or T cells enriched from blood (not recorded which). These receptors were obtained from a woman aged 50 to 60 who had been exposed to COVID-19.

CDR3 in amino acids: CASRNNGGPSYEQYF. CDR3 DNA: TGTGCCAGCAGAAATAACGGGGGACCCTCCTACGAGCAGTACTTC. The chain combines TRBV13 with TRBJ2-7; the D gene is possibly TRBD2 (6 bases). Germline loops: CDR1 PRHDT, CDR2 FYEKMQ (reference sequence). This CDR3 is 15 amino acids long. The germline V and J ends were trimmed by 6 bases and 0 bases, with 15 bases remaining between them.

This chain links TRBV6-6 with TRBJ2-3, with 10 bases lining up with TRBD1. The CDR3 contains 15 residues. Germline lookup yields CDR1 MNHNY and CDR2 SVGAGI (reference sequence). After removal of 6 bases from V and 2 bases from J, the junction contained 5 bases not matched to a gene. CDR3 amino acids: CASRGTGADTDTQYF. CDR3 in DNA: TGTGCCAGCAGAGGGACAGGGGCGGACACAGATACGCAGTATTTT.

This chain connects TRBV3-1 (or the pseudogene TRBV3-2) to TRBJ2-7, with a weak D call TRBD2 (6 bases). CDR3 size: 15 residues. V shed 2 bases and J shed 2 bases, with 13 bases lying between them. Germline CDR1 LGHDT, CDR2 YNNKEL (reference sequence). The CDR3 DNA reads as TGTGCCAGCAGCCAATCCCTGGGGGGAACCTACGAGCAGTACTTC. Translated, it gives CASSQSLGGTYEQYF.

This chain uses TRBV7-2 with TRBJ1-1; D may be TRBD1 (6 bases). Trimming left V 5 bases short and J 4 bases short, with 14 bases between. The germline gives CDR1 SGHTA, CDR2 FQGNSA. This CDR3 spans 14 amino acids. CDR3 in amino acids: CASSGQGQATEAFF. The CDR3 bases are TGTGCCAGCAGCGGTCAGGGGCAGGCCACTGAAGCTTTCTTT.

J is TRBJ2-3 and V is TRBV4-2; D might be TRBD2 (6 bases). Trimming cost V 3 bases and J 4 bases, with 11 bases left between them. CDR1 and CDR2 (germline): LGHNA, YNFKEQ. There are 14 residues in the CDR3. The CDR3 is CASSQFWGADTQYF. CDR3 bases: TGTGCCAGCAGCCAGTTTTGGGGGGCAGATACGCAGTATTTT.

This rearrangement joins TRBV19 to TRBJ1-3, with D unresolved. Germline CDR1 and CDR2: LNHDA and SQIVND (reference sequence). The CDR3 has 13 residues. Trimming pared 4 bases from V and 2 bases from J, leaving 6 bases between. CDR3 sequence: CASSTLPGNTIYF. The CDR3 DNA follows: TGTGCCAGTAGTACCCTTCCTGGAAACACCATATATTTT. Variable domain in full (rest from reference TRBV19 and TRBJ1-3): DGGITQSPKYLFRKEGQNVTLSCEQNLNHDAMYWYRQDPGQGLRLIYYSQIVNDFQKGDIAEGYSVSREKKESFPLTVTSAQKNPTAFYLCASSTLPGNTIYFGEGSWLTVV.

The chain joins TRBV5-4 to TRBJ2-1, with 7 positions matching TRBD2. Germline V gene data show CDR1 as SGHNT and CDR2 as YYREEE (reference sequence). V trimming: 3 bases; J trimming: 6 bases; junction bases outside the gene matches: 12. The length of the CDR3 is 16 residues. CDR3: CASSWGGSGRINEQFF. Written as DNA, the CDR3 is TGTGCCAGCAGCTGGGGGGGTAGTGGGCGCATCAATGAGCAGTTCTTC.

This sequence joins TRBV5-6 and TRBJ2-1; the D gene is possibly TRBD1 (5 bases). Germline-derived CDR1 and CDR2 are SGHDT and YYEEEE. Trimming took 0 bases from V and 3 from J, leaving 10 bases between them. The CDR3 length is 15 residues. The CDR3 protein is CASSLGQGFYNEQFF. The CDR3 bases are TGTGCCAGCAGCTTGGGGCAGGGATTCTACAATGAGCAGTTCTTC.

The chain links TRBV7-2 to TRBJ2-7; 9 bases fit TRBD1. The germline V gene encodes CDR1 SGHTA and CDR2 FQGNSA. The V segment lost 5 bases and the J segment 1 base; nucleotides outside the gene matches: 6. The CDR3 extends over 15 amino acids. The CDR3 DNA reads TGTGCCAGCAGCCTCGCCGGGACAGGGTCCTACGAGCAGTACTTC. It is translated as CASSLAGTGSYEQYF.

The chain joins TRBV10-3 to TRBJ2-2; perhaps TRBD2 as D (5 bases). In germline, CDR1 is ENHRY, CDR2 SYGVKD. The CDR3 spans 17 residues. The V end was cut by 0 bases, the J end by 0 bases, with 11 bases between. The CDR3 spells CAISESVPSSNTGELFF. In DNA, the CDR3 is TGTGCCATCAGTGAGTCAGTACCTAGCTCGAACACCGGGGAGCTGTTTTTT.

For the CDR3, the DNA is TGTGCCAGCAGCACCGGGGGTATGGGCTACACCTTC. The encoded protein is CASSTGGMGYTF. The chain links TRBV27 to TRBJ1-2, with a tentative D call TRBD1 (5 bases). This CDR3 has 12 residues. V lost 6 bases to trimming and J lost 8 bases, with 13 bases between them. In germline, CDR1 is MNHEY, CDR2 SMNVEV (reference sequence).

Only one count was recorded for this clone. The CDR3 nucleotides read TGCAGTGCTACTGAGGGGGCAAGGGAAAAACTGTTTTTT. The encoded protein is CSATEGAREKLFF. V and J are TRBV20-1 and TRBJ1-4; 7 nucleotides line up with TRBD1. V was pared by 4 bases and J by 8 bases, with 7 bases of the junction left unmatched. Per the germline V gene, CDR1 is DFQATT and CDR2 is SNEGSKA (reference sequence). This CDR3 spans 13 amino acids.

The chain is built from TRBV19 and TRBJ1-6; TRBD1 matches at 8 bases. CDR3 length equals 14 residues. Germline values: CDR1 LNHDA, CDR2 SQIVND (reference sequence). With V trimmed by 5 bases and J by 11 bases, 8 bases remained unmatched. The CDR3 region is CASSPGQGATPLHF. In DNA form, the CDR3 reads TGTGCCAGTAGTCCAGGACAGGGTGCGACACCCCTCCACTTT.